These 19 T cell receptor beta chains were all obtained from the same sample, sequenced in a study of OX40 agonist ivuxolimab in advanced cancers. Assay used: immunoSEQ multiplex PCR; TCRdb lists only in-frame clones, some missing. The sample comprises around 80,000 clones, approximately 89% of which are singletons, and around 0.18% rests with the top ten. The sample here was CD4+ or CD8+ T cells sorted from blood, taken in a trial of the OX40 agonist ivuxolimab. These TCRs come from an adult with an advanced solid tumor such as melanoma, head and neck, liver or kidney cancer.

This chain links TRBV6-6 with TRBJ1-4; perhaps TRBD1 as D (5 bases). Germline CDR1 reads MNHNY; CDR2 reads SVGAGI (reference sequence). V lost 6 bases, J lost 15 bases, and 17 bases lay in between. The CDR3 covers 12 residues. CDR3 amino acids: CASSTPTGLVFF. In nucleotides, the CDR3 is TGTGCCAGCAGCACACCAACAGGATTGGTGTTTTTT.

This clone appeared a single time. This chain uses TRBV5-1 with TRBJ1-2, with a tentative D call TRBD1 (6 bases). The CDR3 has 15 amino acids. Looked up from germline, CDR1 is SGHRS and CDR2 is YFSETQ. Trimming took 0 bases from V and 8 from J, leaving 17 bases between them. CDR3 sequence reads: CASSLAGTAQGGYTF. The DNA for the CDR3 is TGCGCCAGCAGCTTGGCCGGGACGGCGCAGGGGGGCTACACCTTC.

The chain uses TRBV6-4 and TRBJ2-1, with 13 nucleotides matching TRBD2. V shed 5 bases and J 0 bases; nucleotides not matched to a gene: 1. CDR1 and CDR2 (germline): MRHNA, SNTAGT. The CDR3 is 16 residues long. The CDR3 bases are TGTGCCAGCAGTAGACTAGCGGGAGGCTCCTACAATGAGCAGTTCTTC. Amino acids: CASSRLAGGSYNEQFF.

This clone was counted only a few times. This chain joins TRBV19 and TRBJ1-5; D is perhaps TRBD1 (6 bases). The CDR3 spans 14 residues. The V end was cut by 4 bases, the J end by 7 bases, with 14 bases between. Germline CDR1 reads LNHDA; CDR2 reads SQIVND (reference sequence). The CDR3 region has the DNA TGTGCCAGTAGTACCCGGGACAAATACCAGCCCCAGCATTTT. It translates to CASSTRDKYQPQHF.

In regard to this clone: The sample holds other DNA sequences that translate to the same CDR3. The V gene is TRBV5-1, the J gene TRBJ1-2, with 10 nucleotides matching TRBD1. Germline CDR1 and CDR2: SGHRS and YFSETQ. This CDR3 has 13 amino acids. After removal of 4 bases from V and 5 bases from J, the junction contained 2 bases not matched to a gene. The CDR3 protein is CASSLDRGYGYTF. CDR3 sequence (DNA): TGCGCCAGCAGCCTGGACAGGGGGTATGGCTACACCTTC.

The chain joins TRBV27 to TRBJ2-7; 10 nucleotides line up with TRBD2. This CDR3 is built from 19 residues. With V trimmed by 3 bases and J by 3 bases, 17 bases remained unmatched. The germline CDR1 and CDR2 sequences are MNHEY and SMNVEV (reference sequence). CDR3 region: CASSFSSPSGRFHSYEQYF. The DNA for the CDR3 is TGTGCCAGCAGTTTCTCTTCGCCTAGCGGGAGATTTCATAGCTACGAGCAGTACTTC.

This CDR3 is CASSVAGTASSTEAFF. DNA of the CDR3: TGTGCCAGCAGCGTAGCGGGGACAGCCTCGAGCACTGAAGCTTTCTTT. The chain employs TRBV9 and TRBJ1-1; 7 bases fit TRBD1. CDR1 and CDR2 from the germline V gene are SGDLS and YYNGEE. The CDR3 length is 16 residues. Trimming took 0 bases from V and 4 from J; bases not matched to a gene: 9.

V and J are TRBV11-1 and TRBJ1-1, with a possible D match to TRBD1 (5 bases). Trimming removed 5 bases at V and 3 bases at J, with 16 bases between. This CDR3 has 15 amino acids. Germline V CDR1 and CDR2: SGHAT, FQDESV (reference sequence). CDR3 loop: CASSTLWVGDTEAFF. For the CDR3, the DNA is TGTGCCAGCAGCACCCTTTGGGTGGGGGACACTGAAGCTTTCTTT. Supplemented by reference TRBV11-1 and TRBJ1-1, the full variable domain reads EAEVAQSPRYKITEKSQAVAFWCDPISGHATLYWYRQILGQGPELLVQFQDESVVDDSQLPKDRFSAERLKGVDSTLKIQPAELGDSAMYLCASSTLWVGDTEAFFGQGTRLTVV.

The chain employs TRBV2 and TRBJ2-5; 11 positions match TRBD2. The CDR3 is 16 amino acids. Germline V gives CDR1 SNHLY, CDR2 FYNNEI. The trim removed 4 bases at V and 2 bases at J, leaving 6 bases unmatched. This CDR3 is CASSGGTSGIQETQYF. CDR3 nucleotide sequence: TGTGCCAGCAGTGGGGGGACTAGCGGAATTCAAGAGACCCAGTACTTC.

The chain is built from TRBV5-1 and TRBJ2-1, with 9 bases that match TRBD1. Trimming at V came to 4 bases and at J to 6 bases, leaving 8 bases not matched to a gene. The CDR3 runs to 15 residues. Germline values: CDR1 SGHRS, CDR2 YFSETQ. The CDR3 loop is CASSHSGQGTNEQFF. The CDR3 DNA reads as TGCGCCAGCAGCCATAGCGGACAGGGGACCAATGAGCAGTTCTTC. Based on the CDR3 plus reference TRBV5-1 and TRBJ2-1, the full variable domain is KAGVTQTPRYLIKTRGQQVTLSCSPISGHRSVSWYQQTPGQGLQFLFEYFSETQRNKGNFPGRFSGRQFSNSRSEMNVSTLELGDSALYLCASSHSGQGTNEQFFGPGTRLTVL.

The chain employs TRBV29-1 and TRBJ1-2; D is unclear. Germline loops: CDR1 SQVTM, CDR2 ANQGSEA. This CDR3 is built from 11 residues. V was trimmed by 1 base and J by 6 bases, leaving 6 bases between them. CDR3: CSVEVGDGYTF. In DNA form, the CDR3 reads TGCAGCGTTGAAGTCGGGGATGGCTACACCTTC. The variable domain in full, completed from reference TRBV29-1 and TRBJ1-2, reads SAVISQKPSRDICQRGTSLTIQCQVDSQVTMMFWYRQQPGQSLTLIATANQGSEATYESGFVIDKFPISRPNLTFSTLTVSNMSPEDSSIYLCSVEVGDGYTFGSGTRLTVV.

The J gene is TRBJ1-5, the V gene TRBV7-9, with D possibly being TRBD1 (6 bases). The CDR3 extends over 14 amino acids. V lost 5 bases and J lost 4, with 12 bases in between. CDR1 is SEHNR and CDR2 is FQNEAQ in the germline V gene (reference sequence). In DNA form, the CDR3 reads TGTGCCAGCAGCCGGGACAATTTTAATCAGCCCCAGCATTTT. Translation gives CASSRDNFNQPQHF. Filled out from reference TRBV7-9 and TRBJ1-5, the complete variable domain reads DTGVSQNPRHKITKRGQNVTFRCDPISEHNRLYWYRQTLGQGPEFLTYFQNEAQLEKSRLLSDRFSAERPKGSFSTLEIQRTEQGDSAMYLCASSRDNFNQPQHFGDGTRLSIL.

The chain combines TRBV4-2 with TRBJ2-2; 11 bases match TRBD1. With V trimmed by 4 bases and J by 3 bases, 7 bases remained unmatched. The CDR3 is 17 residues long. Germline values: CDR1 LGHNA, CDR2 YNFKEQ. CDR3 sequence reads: CASSPAGTGGYTGELFF. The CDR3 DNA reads TGTGCCAGCAGCCCAGCCGGGACAGGGGGTTACACCGGGGAGCTGTTTTTT.

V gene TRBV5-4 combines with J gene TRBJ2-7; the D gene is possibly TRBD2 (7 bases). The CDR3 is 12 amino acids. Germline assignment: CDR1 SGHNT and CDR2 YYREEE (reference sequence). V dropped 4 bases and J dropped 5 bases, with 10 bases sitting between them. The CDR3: CASSRGANEQYF. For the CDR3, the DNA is TGTGCCAGCAGCCGGGGGGCTAACGAGCAGTACTTC.

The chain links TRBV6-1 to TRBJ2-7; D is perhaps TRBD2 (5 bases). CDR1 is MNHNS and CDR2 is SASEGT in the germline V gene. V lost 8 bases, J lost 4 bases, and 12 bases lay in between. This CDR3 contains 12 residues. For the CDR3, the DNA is TGTGCCAGCGTGGACTTTCGGTACGAGCAGTACTTC. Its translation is CASVDFRYEQYF.

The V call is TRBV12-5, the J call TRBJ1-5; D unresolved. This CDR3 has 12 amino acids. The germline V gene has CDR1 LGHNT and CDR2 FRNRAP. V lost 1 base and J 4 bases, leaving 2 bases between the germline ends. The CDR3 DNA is TGTGCTAGTGGTTTGGAAAATCAGCCCCAGCATTTT. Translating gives CASGLENQPQHF.

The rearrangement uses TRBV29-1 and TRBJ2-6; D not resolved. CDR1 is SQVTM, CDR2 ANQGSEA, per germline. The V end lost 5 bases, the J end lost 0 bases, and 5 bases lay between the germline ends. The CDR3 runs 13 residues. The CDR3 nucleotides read TGCAGCGTTAGGATCTCTGGGGCCAACGTCCTGACTTTC. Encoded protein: CSVRISGANVLTF.

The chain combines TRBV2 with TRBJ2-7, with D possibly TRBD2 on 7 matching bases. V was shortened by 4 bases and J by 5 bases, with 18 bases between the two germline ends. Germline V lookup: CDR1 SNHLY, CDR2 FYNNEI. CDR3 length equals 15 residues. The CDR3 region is CASSVQGGRVNEQYF. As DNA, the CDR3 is TGTGCCAGCAGTGTACAGGGAGGGAGAGTCAACGAGCAGTACTTC. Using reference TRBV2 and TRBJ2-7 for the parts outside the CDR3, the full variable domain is EPEVTQTPSHQVTQMGQEVILRCVPISNHLYFYWYRQILGQKVEFLVSFYNNEISEKSEIFDDQFSVERPDGSNFTLKIRSTKLEDSAMYFCASSVQGGRVNEQYFGPGTRLTVT.

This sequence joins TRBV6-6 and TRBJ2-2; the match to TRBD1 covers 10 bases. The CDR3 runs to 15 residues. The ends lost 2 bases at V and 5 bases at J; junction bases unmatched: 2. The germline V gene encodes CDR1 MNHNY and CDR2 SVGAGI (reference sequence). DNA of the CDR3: TGTGCCAGCAGTTACCGGGGACAGGGGACCGGGGAGCTGTTTTTT. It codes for CASSYRGQGTGELFF.